The TCR beta chain described here comes from a study of blood T cell repertoires in COVID-19. Study at large: Collection of acute and convalescent COVID-19 samples took place in the United States, Italy and Spain. The analysed material was cDNA or gDNA that came from T cells, B-cell-depleted T cells, or PBMCs.

Germline V gives CDR1 MNHEY, CDR2 SVGAGI. CDR3 size: 15 residues. After removal of 10 bases from V and 2 bases from J, the junction contained 11 bases not matched to a gene. In the authors' workflow: It was from reference gene primer amplification that nucleated cell counts were estimated. The protocol was immunoSEQ multiplex PCR, while the TCRdb copy is restricted to in-frame clones and leaves out a portion. V, J and clone size are those of that table, while D and trimming were read from the DNA. This sample has approximately 190,000 clones; 70% to 90% occur once, and the top ten carry 20% to 25%. The source material was peripheral blood. The TCR was taken from a man aged 60 to 69 with active or convalescent COVID-19. This chain joins TRBV6-5 and TRBJ1-5; 7 positions agree with TRBD1. The CDR3: CATQGGGSGNQPQHF. The CDR3 nucleotides read TGTGCCACCCAAGGAGGGGGCTCGGGCAATCAGCCCCAGCATTTT.